The 27 T cell receptor beta chains presented below share a single source sample, sequenced in a study of control samples from healthy donors and cancer patients. Assay: immunoSEQ multiplex PCR; the TCRdb copy retains only in-frame clones and omits some. This table holds around 80,000 clones, around nine tenths found once. The sample comprised blood. These TCRs come from a man aged 50 or older in good health.

The V gene is TRBV6-5, the J gene TRBJ2-7, with a weak D call TRBD1 (6 bases). Germline CDR1 is MNHEY and CDR2 is SVGAGI. The V end lost 6 bases, the J end lost 2 bases, and 11 bases lay between the germline ends. The CDR3 extends over 13 amino acids. The CDR3 loop reads CASSLTGPYEQYF. CDR3 sequence (DNA): TGTGCCAGCAGCTTAACAGGGCCCTACGAGCAGTACTTC.

The chain recombines TRBV11-3 with TRBJ1-2; D is unresolved. V was clipped by 6 bases and J by 4 bases, with 9 bases between them. Germline V gives CDR1 SGHNT, CDR2 YENEEA. The CDR3 runs to 12 residues. The DNA for the CDR3 is TGTGCCAGCAGTCGAGAACCCTATGGCTACACCTTC. Protein: CASSREPYGYTF.

V is TRBV11-2 and J is TRBJ1-5; perhaps TRBD1 as D (5 bases). CDR1 and CDR2 (germline): SGHAT, FQNNGV. The CDR3 sequence is 14 residues long. V was clipped by 1 base and J by 3 bases, with 7 bases between them. The CDR3 protein is CASSLGGHNQPQHF. Written as DNA, the CDR3 is TGTGCCAGCAGCTTAGGTGGACACAATCAGCCCCAGCATTTT.

This sequence joins TRBV27 and TRBJ1-5; maybe TRBD1 (5 bases). The length of the CDR3 is 16 residues. With 9 bases removed from V and 4 bases from J, the gap between germline ends came to 22 bases. Germline V gene sequence: CDR1 MNHEY, CDR2 SMNVEV (reference sequence). The CDR3 bases are TGTGCCAGGGGGGGGTTGACAGCCAGCTTAAATCAGCCCCAGCATTTT. Amino acids: CARGGLTASLNQPQHF.

V is TRBV20-1 and J is TRBJ1-6, with TRBD1 identical over 7 bases. CDR1 DFQATT and CDR2 SNEGSKA come from the germline V gene (reference sequence). The length of the CDR3 is 13 residues. Unmatched junction bases numbered 10, after V lost 4 bases and J lost 13 bases. The CDR3 here is CSAIETGRFPLHF. CDR3 nucleotides: TGCAGTGCTATTGAGACAGGGCGCTTTCCCCTCCACTTT.

The rearrangement joins TRBV7-2 to TRBJ2-3; tentative D call: TRBD1 (7 bases). Germline CDR1 and CDR2: SGHTA and FQGNSA. This CDR3 is 17 amino acids long. V was trimmed by 3 bases and J by 1 base, leaving 17 bases between them. As DNA, the CDR3 is TGTGCCAGCAGCTTCCCATTACAGGGGAGGCGCACAGATACGCAGTATTTT. This gives the protein CASSFPLQGRRTDTQYF. The entire variable domain, with the rest obtained from reference TRBV7-2 and TRBJ2-3, is as follows: GAGVSQSPSNKVTEKGKDVELRCDPISGHTALYWYRQSLGQGLEFLIYFQGNSAPDKSGLPSDRFSAERTGGSVSTLTIQRTQQEDSAVYLCASSFPLQGRRTDTQYFGPGTRLTVL.

The chain has TRBV5-1 and TRBJ1-6; a possible D gene is TRBD1 (5 bases). V was trimmed by 0 bases and J by 5 bases, leaving 12 bases between them. Germline V CDR1 and CDR2: SGHRS, YFSETQ. The CDR3 covers 16 residues. The CDR3 DNA is TGCGCCAGCAGCTTGGTTGGGACGGACCATAATTCACCCCTCCACTTT. It yields the protein CASSLVGTDHNSPLHF.

The chain is built from TRBV27 and TRBJ2-7; tentatively, D is TRBD1 (6 bases). V was cut by 3 bases and J by 3 bases, with 18 bases left in between. The V gene's germline CDR1 is MNHEY and CDR2 SMNVEV (reference sequence). CDR3 length equals 16 residues. The CDR3 DNA reads as TGTGCCAGCAGTTTCTCAAAGGGGGAAAAAGACTACGAGCAGTACTTC. Translating gives CASSFSKGEKDYEQYF.

For this clone: The germline gene is not matched at one end of the junction; a read error may be the cause. V and J are TRBV12-3 or TRBV12-4 and TRBJ2-5; tentative D call: TRBD2 (6 bases). This CDR3 region has 12 residues. CDR3 protein: CASSLAQETQYF. Here the CDR3 DNA reads TGTGCCAGCAGTCTAGCGCAAGAGACCCAGTACTTC.

The chain is built from TRBV27 and TRBJ2-7; D is perhaps TRBD1 (6 bases). The ends were cut back, 6 bases at V and 2 bases at J, with 8 bases in the middle. This CDR3 region has 12 residues. Germline V gene lookup returns CDR1 MNHEY and CDR2 SMNVEV (reference sequence). CDR3 residues: CASRTGPYEQYF. The CDR3 bases are TGTGCCAGCAGGACAGGTCCCTACGAGCAGTACTTC.

The chain links TRBV14 to TRBJ1-2; no clear D gene. The CDR3 is 14 residues long. Per germline, CDR1 SGHDN and CDR2 FVKESK. Trimming took off 0 bases at V and 3 bases at J, with 8 bases between the two ends. CDR3 bases: TGTGCCAGCAGCCAAGATGCGGGATACTATGGCTACACCTTC. Its translation: CASSQDAGYYGYTF.

The rearrangement uses TRBV2 and TRBJ1-5; D unresolved. The CDR3 is 14 amino acids. Deletions cut 4 bases from V and 3 bases from J, with 10 bases between. Germline V gene lookup returns CDR1 SNHLY and CDR2 FYNNEI. CDR3 DNA: TGTGCCAGCAGTGTGGGGAACTCCAATCAGCCCCAGCATTTT. This translates into CASSVGNSNQPQHF.

In this sample, this clone turned up a few times. The chain couples TRBV6-5 to TRBJ2-7; D is ambiguous. Trimming left V 5 bases short and J 0 bases short, with 8 bases between. The CDR3 is 13 residues long. Germline lookup yields CDR1 MNHEY and CDR2 SVGAGI. This chain's CDR3 is CASSITRSYEQYF. The CDR3 nucleotides read TGTGCCAGCAGTATTACCCGCTCCTACGAGCAGTACTTC.

V gene TRBV2 combines with J gene TRBJ2-3, with D perhaps matching TRBD1 (6 bases). CDR1 and CDR2 (germline): SNHLY, FYNNEI. The CDR3 sequence is 15 residues long. V gave up 3 bases and J gave up 2 bases, with 12 bases separating them. DNA of the CDR3: TGTGCCAGCAGTGATCCGTGGACAGCCACAGATACGCAGTATTTT. This gives the protein CASSDPWTATDTQYF.

The chain carries TRBV24-1 and TRBJ1-5; 7 bases align to TRBD1. Germline loops: CDR1 KGHDR, CDR2 SFDVKD. The V and J ends lost 4 bases and 2 bases, in that order; junction bases with no gene match: 1. The CDR3 runs to 14 residues. This chain's CDR3 is CATSDGTGNQPQHF. In nucleotides, the CDR3 is TGTGCCACCAGTGACGGGACAGGCAATCAGCCCCAGCATTTT.

This sequence joins TRBV19 and TRBJ1-3; no firm D call. The CDR3 totals 16 residues. In germline, CDR1 is LNHDA, CDR2 SQIVND (reference sequence). The V end was cut by 4 bases, the J end by 0 bases, with 13 bases between. CDR3 loop: CASSTSDGVSGNTIYF. CDR3 nucleotides: TGTGCCAGTAGTACTTCAGACGGAGTCTCTGGAAACACCATATATTTT.

The chain has TRBV6-1 and TRBJ1-2, with D possibly matching TRBD1 (5 bases). Per the germline V gene, CDR1 is MNHNS and CDR2 is SASEGT. The CDR3 contains 12 residues. Trimming pared 8 bases from V and 4 bases from J, leaving 11 bases between. CDR3 sequence reads: CASGGSSYGYTF. Here the CDR3 DNA reads TGTGCCAGCGGGGGTTCCTCCTATGGCTACACCTTC.

The chain carries TRBV6-6 and TRBJ2-7, with 12 nucleotides matching TRBD1. V shed 10 bases, J shed 7 bases, and the junction held 8 bases outside the gene matches. Germline V gene sequence: CDR1 MNHNY, CDR2 SVGAGI (reference sequence). CDR3 length: 13 amino acids. CDR3 sequence reads: CATRDRGQGEQYF. The CDR3, as DNA: TGTGCCACACGGGACAGGGGGCAAGGGGAGCAGTACTTC.

This clone was counted only a few times. The chain employs TRBV10-1 and TRBJ2-3; TRBD2 agrees at 11 bases. CDR1 WNHNN and CDR2 SYGVQD come from the germline V gene (reference sequence). V dropped 5 bases and J dropped 4; count of bases not matched to a gene: 5. There are 15 residues in the CDR3. This CDR3 reads CASSTGTSGPDTQYF. The CDR3 DNA sequence: TGCGCCAGCAGTACAGGGACTAGCGGCCCAGATACGCAGTATTTT.

The table lists this clone with a count of one. Written as DNA, the CDR3 is TGTGCCAGCAGCTTAGCGTTGACAGGAGAAAAACTGTTTTTT. Its translation is CASSLALTGEKLFF. The chain employs TRBV7-9 and TRBJ1-4, with D possibly being TRBD1 (6 bases). The CDR3 is 14 residues long. The V and J ends lost 0 bases and 8 bases respectively, with 10 bases between them. CDR1 is SEHNR, CDR2 FQNEAQ, per germline (reference sequence).

This chain uses TRBV9 with TRBJ2-2, with 8 bases fitting TRBD2. Germline trimming cut 5 bases from V and 0 bases from J; bases unmatched to any gene: 6. Per the germline V gene, CDR1 is SGDLS and CDR2 is YYNGEE. The CDR3 consists of 16 residues. CDR3 sequence: CASRARGGANTGELFF. The DNA of the CDR3 is TGTGCCAGCAGGGCCCGGGGGGGCGCGAACACCGGGGAGCTGTTTTTT.

The chain employs TRBV9 and TRBJ1-2; D is possibly TRBD1 (6 bases). There are 15 residues in the CDR3. Trimming took 4 bases from V and 1 from J, leaving 14 bases between them. CDR1 and CDR2 from the germline V gene are SGDLS and YYNGEE. Here the CDR3 DNA reads TGTGCCAGCAGCCCCCGGGACACCGTTAACTATGGCTACACCTTC. Translation: CASSPRDTVNYGYTF.

The J gene is TRBJ2-7, the V gene TRBV6-5; 7 bases map to TRBD2. This CDR3 is 15 amino acids long. Trimming cost V 6 bases and J 1 base; bases outside gene matches: 9. Per germline, CDR1 MNHEY and CDR2 SVGAGI. CDR3 amino acids: CASRTVGRGSYEQYF. The CDR3 DNA is TGTGCCAGCAGAACGGTAGGGAGGGGATCCTACGAGCAGTACTTC.

The chain carries TRBV6-5 and TRBJ2-5; a weak D match, TRBD2 (6 bases). CDR3 length: 14 amino acids. Germline loops: CDR1 MNHEY, CDR2 SVGAGI. The V end lost 7 bases, the J end lost 7 bases, and 19 bases lay between the germline ends. Here the CDR3 DNA reads TGTGCCAGCATCCTTTATCCGGGGGTAGGGACCCAGTACTTC. It specifies CASILYPGVGTQYF.

V usage is TRBV19 and J usage is TRBJ1-6, with 7 bases fitting TRBD1. The trim removed 5 bases at V and 10 bases at J, leaving 5 bases unmatched. The CDR3 is 13 residues long. The V gene's germline CDR1 is LNHDA and CDR2 SQIVND (reference sequence). The CDR3 here is CASSDDRVSPLHF. CDR3 coding DNA: TGTGCCAGTAGTGACGACAGGGTCTCACCCCTCCACTTT.

V gene TRBV12-5 combines with J gene TRBJ2-5; TRBD1 matches 11 bases. CDR1 is LGHNT, CDR2 FRNRAP, per germline. V was clipped by 1 base and J by 4 bases; unmatched bases: 17. There are 20 residues in the CDR3. The CDR3 DNA follows: TGTGCTAGTGGTTTGGGACCGCTACCGGGACAGGGGGGTGTCAGAGAGACCCAGTACTTC. Protein: CASGLGPLPGQGGVRETQYF.

This clone came up a few times. The chain links TRBV9 to TRBJ2-5; D gene unclear. The V end was cut by 4 bases, the J end by 1 base, with 11 bases between. The CDR3 sequence is 14 residues long. Germline V gene lookup returns CDR1 SGDLS and CDR2 YYNGEE. The DNA for the CDR3 is TGTGCCAGCAGCCCCCACAGTCGCCAAGAGACCCAGTACTTC. It yields the protein CASSPHSRQETQYF.